Below, 25 T cell receptor beta chains from the same sample are listed, as sequenced in a study of blood T cell repertoires in COVID-19. Here immunoSEQ multiplex PCR was the method, and the copy in TCRdb shows in-frame clones only, minus some. Found here are 70,000 to 95,000 clones, 80% to 90% of them singletons; the top ten hold around 6.1%. The source material was peripheral blood. Source of these receptors: a man aged 45-65 years with active COVID-19.

The V and J genes are TRBV28 and TRBJ1-5; 7 bases map to TRBD1. In germline, CDR1 is MDHEN, CDR2 SYDVKM. The CDR3 covers 15 residues. The J segment lost 0 bases and the V segment lost 5 bases, leaving 4 bases of the junction unmatched. The CDR3 here is CASSTGTVSNQPQHF. Written as DNA, the CDR3 is TGTGCCAGCAGTACCGGGACAGTTAGCAATCAGCCCCAGCATTTT.

The chain joins TRBV2 to TRBJ2-7, with 9 bases matching TRBD1. The germline V gene encodes CDR1 SNHLY and CDR2 FYNNEI. The CDR3 is made up of 14 amino acids. J was trimmed by 5 bases and V by 6 bases; bases with no gene match: 8. In DNA form, the CDR3 reads TGTGCCAGCAGGATGACAGGGGGTATCGACGAGCAGTACTTC. Translating it yields CASRMTGGIDEQYF.

The chain has TRBV4-1 and TRBJ2-4; possible D gene TRBD2, 5 bases. This CDR3 spans 15 amino acids. Germline V CDR1 and CDR2: MGHRA, YSYEKL. V was clipped by 4 bases and J by 5 bases, with 15 bases between them. DNA for the CDR3: TGCGCCAGCAGCCCCGTGTCACTAGATCAAAACATTCAGTACTTC. Encoded protein: CASSPVSLDQNIQYF.

The V call is TRBV6-5, the J call TRBJ2-7; 7 bases agree with TRBD1. Germline V gene lookup returns CDR1 MNHEY and CDR2 SVGAGI. The CDR3 has 14 residues. The V segment lost 4 bases and the J segment 2 bases; nucleotides outside the gene matches: 5. CDR3 loop: CASSSWDSAYEQYF. In DNA form, the CDR3 reads TGTGCCAGCAGTTCCTGGGACAGTGCCTACGAGCAGTACTTC.

The genes are TRBV7-2 and TRBJ2-3, with 13 positions matching TRBD2. The V gene's germline CDR1 is SGHTA and CDR2 FQGNSA. With V trimmed by 1 base and J by 4 bases, 5 bases remained unmatched. This CDR3 is 17 amino acids long. This chain's CDR3 is CASSLVGTSGAPDTQYF. CDR3 bases: TGTGCCAGCAGCTTAGTGGGGACTAGCGGGGCCCCAGATACGCAGTATTTT.

The gene calls are TRBV28 and TRBJ2-3; 9 bases agree with TRBD1. The CDR3 runs to 17 residues. Germline CDR1 and CDR2: MDHEN and SYDVKM. With 0 bases clipped from V and 0 bases from J, the junction kept 4 bases outside the gene matches. CDR3 sequence: CASSLWATGGSTDTQYF. The CDR3 bases are TGTGCCAGCAGTTTATGGGCGACAGGGGGGAGCACAGATACGCAGTATTTT.

The CDR3 region is CASSESGMNTEAFF. The CDR3 bases are TGTGCCAGCAGTGAAAGCGGAATGAACACTGAAGCTTTCTTT. The chain joins TRBV2 to TRBJ1-1; unclear D gene. V shed 2 bases and J shed 0 bases, with 7 bases lying between them. The CDR3 extends over 14 amino acids. The V gene's germline CDR1 is SNHLY and CDR2 FYNNEI.

CDR3: CASSFDRAQETQYF. Written as DNA, the CDR3 is TGTGCCAGCAGTTTTGACAGGGCTCAAGAGACCCAGTACTTC. The chain carries TRBV27 and TRBJ2-5, with 7 positions matching TRBD1. This CDR3 has 14 amino acids. Trimming took 3 bases from V and 2 from J; bases not matched to a gene: 3. Germline-derived CDR1 and CDR2 are MNHEY and SMNVEV (reference sequence).

The chain joins TRBV6-6 to TRBJ1-5; a possible D gene is TRBD1 (5 bases). This CDR3 is 16 amino acids long. Trimming cost V 4 bases and J 0 bases, with 13 bases left between them. Germline V gene sequence: CDR1 MNHNY, CDR2 SVGAGI (reference sequence). The CDR3 nucleotides are TGTGCCAGCAGTTTGCCCCCGGGGGATAGCAATCAGCCCCAGCATTTT. It translates to CASSLPPGDSNQPQHF.

This clone was counted a single time. The chain has TRBV5-1 and TRBJ2-5, with TRBD2 identical over 7 bases. J gave up 3 bases and V 4 bases, and 9 bases lay outside the gene matches. The germline gives CDR1 SGHRS, CDR2 YFSETQ. The CDR3 covers 15 residues. CDR3 DNA sequence: TGCGCCAGCAGCCCGACTAGCCGGGGGGAAGAGACCCAGTACTTC. Translated, it gives CASSPTSRGEETQYF.

This chain connects TRBV7-9 to TRBJ2-3, with 8 bases that match TRBD1. The CDR3 covers 17 residues. Germline V gene lookup returns CDR1 SEHNR and CDR2 FQNEAQ (reference sequence). V lost 5 bases, J lost 0 bases, and 10 bases stayed unmatched. CDR3 nucleotide sequence: TGTGCCAGCAGCCCTCATCCCGGACAGGGAAGCACAGATACGCAGTATTTT. Translating it yields CASSPHPGQGSTDTQYF.

The rearrangement uses TRBV7-2 and TRBJ1-3; D might be TRBD1 (5 bases). The V gene lost 4 bases and the J gene lost 0 bases, with 22 bases spanning the gap. Germline V lookup: CDR1 SGHTA, CDR2 FQGNSA. CDR3 length: 19 residues. The CDR3 region has the DNA TGTGCCAGCAGCTCTCCCCCCATCAGGGCAGGCGACTCTGGAAACACCATATATTTT. Its protein product is CASSSPPIRAGDSGNTIYF.

CDR3 region: CASSKGWGPEPINEQFF. The DNA for the CDR3 is TGTGCCAGCAGCAAAGGGTGGGGGCCAGAGCCTATCAATGAGCAGTTCTTC. The chain combines TRBV21-1 with TRBJ2-1; the DNA was not used to check the table's D call, TRBD1. TRBV21-1 is marked as a pseudogene. The CDR3 runs 17 residues.

The chain uses TRBV5-1 and TRBJ1-1, with a weak D call TRBD1 (6 bases). Germline CDR1 reads SGHRS; CDR2 reads YFSETQ. The CDR3 runs 13 residues. V dropped 4 bases and J dropped 4 bases, with 11 bases sitting between them. The CDR3 reads CASSPQGGTEAFF. CDR3 nucleotides: TGCGCCAGCAGCCCACAGGGTGGCACTGAAGCTTTCTTT.

CDR3 protein: CASSFPVSGGGSTDTQYF. The CDR3 region has the DNA TGTGCCAGCAGTTTTCCCGTTAGCGGGGGGGGTAGCACAGATACGCAGTATTTT. V usage is TRBV6-2 or TRBV6-3 and J usage is TRBJ2-3; TRBD2 aligns across 11 bases. Per germline, CDR1 MNHEY and CDR2 SVGEGT. CDR3 length: 18 residues. V was pared by 4 bases and J by 0 bases, with 9 bases of the junction left unmatched.

The genes are TRBV7-2 and TRBJ1-3; D is ambiguous. The CDR3 is 14 residues long. The germline V gene encodes CDR1 SGHTA and CDR2 FQGNSA. V gave up 4 bases and J gave up 0 bases, with 7 bases separating them. The CDR3 bases are TGTGCCAGCAGCTCATACAGCTCTGGAAACACCATATATTTT. It is translated as CASSSYSSGNTIYF.

The J gene is TRBJ1-1, the V gene TRBV5-1, with 7 bases that match TRBD1. With V trimmed by 5 bases and J by 3 bases, 4 bases remained unmatched. This CDR3 contains 13 residues. Germline CDR1 is SGHRS and CDR2 is YFSETQ. The CDR3 sequence is CASSYDRDTEAFF. CDR3 DNA: TGCGCCAGCAGTTACGACAGGGACACTGAAGCTTTCTTT.

This chain uses TRBV24-1 with TRBJ2-6, with D possibly matching TRBD1 (5 bases). This CDR3 comprises 16 residues. Trimming removed 4 bases from V and 4 bases from J, with 13 bases in between. The germline V gene has CDR1 KGHDR and CDR2 SFDVKD. CDR3 protein: CATSDPTGAGANVLTF. CDR3 in DNA: TGTGCCACCAGTGACCCAACAGGTGCGGGGGCCAACGTCCTGACTTTC.

The V and J genes are TRBV25-1 and TRBJ1-6, with 11 bases fitting TRBD1. From germline, CDR1 is MGHDK and CDR2 SYGVNS. The CDR3 length is 15 residues. With V trimmed by 3 bases and J by 6 bases, 1 base remained unmatched. The CDR3 protein is CASSDGQGANSPLHF. The CDR3, as DNA: TGTGCCAGCAGTGACGGACAGGGGGCTAATTCACCCCTCCACTTT.

J is TRBJ2-3 and V is TRBV2; TRBD1 matches 10 bases. CDR1 is SNHLY and CDR2 is FYNNEI in the germline V gene. With 6 bases clipped from V and 9 bases from J, the junction kept 9 bases outside the gene matches. The CDR3 runs to 14 residues. The CDR3: CASRTTGGLLTQYF. The CDR3 DNA is TGTGCCAGCAGAACGACAGGGGGCCTTCTAACGCAGTATTTT. The complete variable domain, with remaining parts taken from reference TRBV2 and TRBJ2-3, reads EPEVTQTPSHQVTQMGQEVILRCVPISNHLYFYWYRQILGQKVEFLVSFYNNEISEKSEIFDDQFSVERPDGSNFTLKIRSTKLEDSAMYFCASRTTGGLLTQYFGPGTRLTVL.

J is TRBJ2-7 and V is TRBV4-2; 8 nucleotides match TRBD2. This CDR3 has 13 amino acids. V dropped 6 bases and J dropped 3; count of bases not matched to a gene: 4. The germline V gene has CDR1 LGHNA and CDR2 YNFKEQ. CDR3 sequence (DNA): TGTGCCAGCAGGGGCGGGAGGAACTACGAGCAGTACTTC. Residues: CASRGGRNYEQYF.

J is TRBJ2-2 and V is TRBV24-1; 7 bases map to TRBD1. This CDR3 region has 17 residues. V lost 3 bases, J lost 1 base, and 7 bases stayed unmatched. Germline V gene lookup returns CDR1 KGHDR and CDR2 SFDVKD. The CDR3 protein is CATSDPRTGVNTGELFF. The CDR3 region has the DNA TGTGCCACCAGTGATCCAAGGACAGGTGTGAACACCGGGGAGCTGTTTTTT.

The V and J genes are TRBV2 and TRBJ1-1; tentatively, D is TRBD1 (6 bases). The CDR3 totals 14 residues. Germline assignment: CDR1 SNHLY and CDR2 FYNNEI. Trimming left V 5 bases short and J 0 bases short, with 10 bases between. The CDR3 nucleotides are TGTGCCAGCAGTCCCAGGGGCATGAACACTGAAGCTTTCTTT. Its translation: CASSPRGMNTEAFF. Full variable domain (outside the CDR3, taken from reference TRBV2 and TRBJ1-1): EPEVTQTPSHQVTQMGQEVILRCVPISNHLYFYWYRQILGQKVEFLVSFYNNEISEKSEIFDDQFSVERPDGSNFTLKIRSTKLEDSAMYFCASSPRGMNTEAFFGQGTRLTVV.

The sample holds a few counts of this clone. V is TRBV6-5 and J is TRBJ2-5; TRBD2 is a possible D gene (6 bases). Germline lookup yields CDR1 MNHEY and CDR2 SVGAGI. The CDR3 loop spans 15 amino acids. V dropped 5 bases and J dropped 3 bases, with 16 bases sitting between them. The CDR3 loop is CASSISGERKETQYF. The CDR3 DNA sequence: TGTGCCAGCAGTATCTCGGGGGAGAGAAAAGAGACCCAGTACTTC.

The chain couples TRBV6-2 or TRBV6-3 to TRBJ2-2; 7 positions agree with TRBD2. Losses at the gene ends were 6 bases for V and 7 bases for J; bases not matched to a gene: 14. The CDR3 contains 16 residues. Germline CDR1 reads MNHEY; CDR2 reads SVGEGT. CDR3 sequence (DNA): TGTGCCAGCAGCAGTGTTACTAGCGCGGGGAGCGGGGAGCTGTTTTTT. Protein product: CASSSVTSAGSGELFF.